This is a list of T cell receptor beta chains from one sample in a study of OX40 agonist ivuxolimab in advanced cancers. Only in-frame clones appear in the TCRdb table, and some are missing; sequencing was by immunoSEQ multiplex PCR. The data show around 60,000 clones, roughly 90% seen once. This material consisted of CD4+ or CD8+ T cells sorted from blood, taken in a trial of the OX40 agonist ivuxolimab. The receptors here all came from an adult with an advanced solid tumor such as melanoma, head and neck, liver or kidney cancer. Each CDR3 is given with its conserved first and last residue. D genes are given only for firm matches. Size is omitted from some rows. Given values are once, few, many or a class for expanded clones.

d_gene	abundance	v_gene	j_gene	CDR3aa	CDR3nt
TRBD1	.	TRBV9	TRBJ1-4	CASSVGAGGDEKLFF	TGTGCCAGCAGCGTAGGGGCAGGGGGCGATGAAAAACTGTTTTTT
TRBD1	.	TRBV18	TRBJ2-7	CASSPTGTGEQYF	TGTGCCAGCTCACCGACAGGGACCGGCGAGCAGTACTTC
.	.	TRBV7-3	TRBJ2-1	CASSLSTETPYNEQFF	TGTGCCAGCAGCTTAAGTACGGAGACCCCTTACAATGAGCAGTTCTTC
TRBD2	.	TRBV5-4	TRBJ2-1	CATPRDLRERSSNEQFF	TGTGCCACCCCGAGGGATCTGCGGGAGCGATCGTCCAATGAGCAGTTCTTC
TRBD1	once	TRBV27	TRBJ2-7	CASSWTGGLSEQYF	TGTGCCAGCAGTTGGACAGGGGGCCTCTCCGAGCAGTACTTC
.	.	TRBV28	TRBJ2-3	CASSLARSGTDTQYF	TGTGCCAGCAGTCTCGCTCGCTCTGGCACAGATACGCAGTATTTT
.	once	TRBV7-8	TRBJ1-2	CASSLYRSDYGYTF	TGTGCCAGCAGCTTATACAGGTCGGACTATGGCTACACCTTC
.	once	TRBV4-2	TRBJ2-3	CASSQVQTSGLISSGTDTQYF	TGTGCCAGCAGCCAAGTGCAGACCTCCGGACTAATCTCTTCTGGCACAGATACGCAGTATTTT
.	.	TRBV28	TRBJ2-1	CASRGLLLKEGRSNEQFF	TGTGCCAGCAGGGGCCTTTTATTAAAGGAGGGCCGAAGCAATGAGCAGTTCTTC
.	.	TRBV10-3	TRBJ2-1	CAISEGEEFGEQFF	TGTGCCATCAGTGAGGGCGAAGAGTTCGGTGAGCAGTTCTTC
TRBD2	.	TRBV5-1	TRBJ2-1	CASSLGVAGGADEQFF	TGCGCCAGCAGCTTGGGAGTAGCGGGAGGAGCCGATGAGCAGTTCTTC
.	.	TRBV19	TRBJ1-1	CASSIDRTMNTEAFF	TGTGCCAGTAGTATCGACAGGACGATGAACACTGAAGCTTTCTTT
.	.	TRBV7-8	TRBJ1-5	CASSLDVRGFNQPQHF	TGTGCCAGCAGCTTAGACGTCAGGGGTTTCAATCAGCCCCAGCATTTT
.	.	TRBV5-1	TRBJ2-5	CASSPFYSPQETQYF	TGCGCCAGCAGCCCCTTCTACAGTCCCCAAGAGACCCAGTACTTC
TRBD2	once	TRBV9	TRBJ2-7	CASSATSGGAYEQYF	TGTGCCAGCAGCGCCACTAGCGGAGGGGCCTACGAGCAGTACTTC
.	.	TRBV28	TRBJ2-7	CASSLGFARGEQYF	TGTGCCAGCAGTTTAGGGTTCGCCCGGGGGGAGCAGTACTTC
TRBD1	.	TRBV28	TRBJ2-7	CASSPRTGVTYEQYF	TGTGCCAGCAGCCCCCGGACAGGGGTAACCTACGAGCAGTACTTC
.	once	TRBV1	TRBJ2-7	CTSSYGPRKIF	TGCACCAGCAGCTACGGACCGCGAAAGATCTTC
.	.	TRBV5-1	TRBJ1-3	CASSLDLGRNTIYF	TGCGCCAGCAGCTTGGACCTAGGGAGAAACACCATATATTTT
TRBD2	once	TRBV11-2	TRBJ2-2	CASSWGTSGSIGTGELFF	TGTGCCAGCAGCTGGGGGACTAGCGGGAGTATAGGCACCGGGGAGCTGTTTTTT
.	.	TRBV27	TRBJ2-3	CASKSLRPDTQYF	TGTGCCAGCAAATCCCTCCGTCCAGATACGCAGTATTTT
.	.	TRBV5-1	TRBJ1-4	CASSLARGGDEKLFF	TGCGCCAGCAGCTTGGCCCGGGGAGGGGATGAAAAACTGTTTTTT
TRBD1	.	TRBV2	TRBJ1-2	CASNPGQVDYGYTF	TGTGCCAGCAATCCGGGACAGGTCGACTATGGCTACACCTTC
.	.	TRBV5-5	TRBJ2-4	CASSFGNGVAKNIQYF	TGTGCCAGCAGCTTTGGCAACGGGGTAGCCAAAAACATTCAGTACTTC
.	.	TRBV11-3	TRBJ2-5	CASSLVSRRDQETQYF	TGTGCCAGCAGCTTAGTGTCTCGGCGGGACCAAGAGACCCAGTACTTC
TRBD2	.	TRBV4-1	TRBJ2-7	CASSQERMTSGYEQYF	TGCGCCAGCAGCCAAGAACGAATGACTAGCGGATACGAGCAGTACTTC
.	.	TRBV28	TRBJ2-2	CASSLRPAGGELFF	TGTGCCAGCAGTTTACGACCTGCCGGCGGGGAGCTGTTTTTT
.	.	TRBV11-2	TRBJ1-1	CASSLGGVDKAAFF	TGTGCCAGCAGCTTAGGAGGGGTAGACAAGGCAGCTTTCTTT
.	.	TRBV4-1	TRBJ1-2	CASSQDRAFPGGYTF	TGCGCCAGCAGCCAAGATAGAGCCTTTCCGGGGGGCTACACCTTC
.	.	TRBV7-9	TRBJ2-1	CASSLGSFEQFF	TGTGCCAGCAGCTTAGGCAGCTTCGAGCAGTTCTTC
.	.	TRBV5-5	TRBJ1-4	CASSSSGQVVEKLFF	TGTGCCAGCAGCTCATCGGGACAAGTAGTTGAAAAACTGTTTTTT
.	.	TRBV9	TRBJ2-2	CASSVRLGQSNTGELFF	TGTGCCAGCAGCGTACGTTTGGGGCAGTCGAACACCGGGGAGCTGTTTTTT
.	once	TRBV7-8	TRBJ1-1	CASSLERTFFTEAFF	TGTGCCAGCAGCTTAGAAAGGACGTTCTTCACTGAAGCTTTCTTT
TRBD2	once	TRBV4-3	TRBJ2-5	CASSQGFQTSGYQETQYF	TGCGCCAGCAGCCAAGGGTTCCAGACTAGCGGGTACCAAGAGACCCAGTACTTC
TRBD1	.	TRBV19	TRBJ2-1	CASSRDREGYNEQFF	TGTGCCAGTAGTAGAGACAGGGAAGGCTACAATGAGCAGTTCTTC